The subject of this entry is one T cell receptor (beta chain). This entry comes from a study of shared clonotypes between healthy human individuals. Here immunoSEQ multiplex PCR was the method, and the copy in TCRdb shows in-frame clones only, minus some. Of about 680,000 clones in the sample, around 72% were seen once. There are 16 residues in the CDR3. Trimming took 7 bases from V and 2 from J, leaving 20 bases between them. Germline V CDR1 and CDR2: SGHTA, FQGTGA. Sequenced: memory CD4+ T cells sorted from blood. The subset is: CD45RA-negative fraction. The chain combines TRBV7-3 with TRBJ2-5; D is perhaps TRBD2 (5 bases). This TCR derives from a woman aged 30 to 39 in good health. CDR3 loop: CASMYNNTGLQETQYF. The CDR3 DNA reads TGTGCCAGCATGTATAACAACACCGGACTTCAAGAGACCCAGTACTTC. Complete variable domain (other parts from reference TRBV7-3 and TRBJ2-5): GAGVSQTPSNKVTEKGKYVELRCDPISGHTALYWYRQSLGQGPEFLIYFQGTGAADDSGLPNDRFFAVRPEGSVSTLKIQRTERGDSAVYLCASMYNNTGLQETQYFGPGTRLLVL.